This T cell receptor (beta chain) was identified in a study of shared clonotypes between healthy human individuals. On the study more broadly: Three plates were used per donor for CD4 naive, three for CD4 memory, two for CD8 naive and one for CD8 memory.

Trimming cost V 4 bases and J 0 bases, with 8 bases left between them. CDR1 is SGHRS, CDR2 YFSETQ, per germline. This CDR3 has 13 amino acids. Comment on this clone: The target antigen is unknown. Other DNA sequences of this sample code for an identical CDR3.

The method was immunoSEQ multiplex PCR; TCRdb's version includes in-frame clones alone and lacks a portion of them. The sample yields a few million clones, over 85% seen once. Study observations and caveats: Though the depth was large, rarefaction showed that sorted-subset sequencing was incomplete.

V gene TRBV5-1 combines with J gene TRBJ2-7, with D possibly matching TRBD1 (6 bases). Sequencing used naive CD4+ T cells sorted from blood. Subset meaning: CD45RA+ positively selected. This receptor was obtained from a man in his late teens or twenties in good health. The CDR3 spells CASSGGGSYEQYF. The DNA of the CDR3 is TGCGCCAGCAGCGGGGGCGGCTCCTACGAGCAGTACTTC.